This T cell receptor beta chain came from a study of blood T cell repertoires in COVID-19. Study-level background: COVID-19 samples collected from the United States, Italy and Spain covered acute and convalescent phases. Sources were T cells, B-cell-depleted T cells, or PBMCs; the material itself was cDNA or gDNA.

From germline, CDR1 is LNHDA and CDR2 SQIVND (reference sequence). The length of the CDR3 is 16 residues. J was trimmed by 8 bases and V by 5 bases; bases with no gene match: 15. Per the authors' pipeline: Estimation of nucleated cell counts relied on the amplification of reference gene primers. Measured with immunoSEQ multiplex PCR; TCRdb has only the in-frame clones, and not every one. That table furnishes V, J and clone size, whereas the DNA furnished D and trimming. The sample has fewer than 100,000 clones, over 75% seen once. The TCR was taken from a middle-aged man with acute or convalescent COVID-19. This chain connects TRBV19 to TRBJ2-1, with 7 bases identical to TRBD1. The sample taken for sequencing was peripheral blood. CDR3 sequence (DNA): TGTGCCAGTAGTGTAGGGGACAGCCTCAATGGGGATGAGCAGTTCTTC. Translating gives CASSVGDSLNGDEQFF.